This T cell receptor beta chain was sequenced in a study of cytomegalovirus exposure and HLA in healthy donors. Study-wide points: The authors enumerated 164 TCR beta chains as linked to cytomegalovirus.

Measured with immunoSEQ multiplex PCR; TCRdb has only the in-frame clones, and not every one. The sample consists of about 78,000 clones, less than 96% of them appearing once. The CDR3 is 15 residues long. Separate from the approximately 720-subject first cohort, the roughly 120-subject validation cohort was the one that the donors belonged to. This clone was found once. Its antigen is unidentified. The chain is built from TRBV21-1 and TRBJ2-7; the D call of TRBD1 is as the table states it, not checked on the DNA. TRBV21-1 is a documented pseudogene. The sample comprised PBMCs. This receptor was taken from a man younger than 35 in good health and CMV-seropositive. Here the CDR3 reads CASSKARQGRYEQYF. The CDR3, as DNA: TGTGCCAGCAGCAAAGCGAGACAGGGGCGCTACGAGCAGTACTTC.